This T cell receptor beta chain was profiled in a study of CD8 T cells in ankylosing spondylitis. It was by quantitative 5'-RACE with molecular barcodes that TCR beta libraries were made. TCRdb fed the 5' RACE reads into MiXCR, producing one record per CDR3 protein. The table shows 200,000 to 250,000 distinct CDR3 sequences, with around 19% occurring only once. Comment on this clonotype: The antigen remains undetermined.

Overall study findings and caveats: Previous work reported some of these motif variants in the synovial fluid and blood of reactive arthritis. In peripheral blood, disease-linked CD8+ clones occurred at relatively low frequencies. Fewer than ten highly homologous variants made up a TCR beta motif, and this motif appeared characteristic of ankylosing spondylitis blood. Disease-linked clones reportedly concentrated significantly in matched ankylosing spondylitis synovial fluid.

Sequenced: blood, either unsorted or a sorted T cell fraction (not recorded which). This receptor was taken from a male donor with ankylosing spondylitis.

CDR3: CAAWGPDYNEQFF. In DNA form, the CDR3 reads TGTGCCGCCTGGGGGCCTGACTACAATGAGCAGTTCTTC. This rearrangement joins TRBV27 to TRBJ2-1; D perhaps matches TRBD1 (6 bases). Germline CDR1 and CDR2: MNHEY and SMNVEV (reference sequence). The germline V and J ends were trimmed by 11 bases and 3 bases, with 14 bases remaining between them. The CDR3 totals 13 residues.